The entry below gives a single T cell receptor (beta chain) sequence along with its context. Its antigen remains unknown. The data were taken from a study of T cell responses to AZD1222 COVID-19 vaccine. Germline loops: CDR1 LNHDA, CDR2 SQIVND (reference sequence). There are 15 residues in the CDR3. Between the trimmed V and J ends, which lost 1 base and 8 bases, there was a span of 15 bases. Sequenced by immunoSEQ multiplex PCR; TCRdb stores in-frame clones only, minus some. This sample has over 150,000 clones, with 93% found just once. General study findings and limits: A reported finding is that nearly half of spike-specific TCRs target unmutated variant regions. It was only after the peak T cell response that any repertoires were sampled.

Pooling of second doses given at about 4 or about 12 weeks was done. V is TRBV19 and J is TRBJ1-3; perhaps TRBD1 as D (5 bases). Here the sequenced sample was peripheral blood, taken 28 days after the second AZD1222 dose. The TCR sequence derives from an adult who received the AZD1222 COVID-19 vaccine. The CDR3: CASSIGQARGDTIYF. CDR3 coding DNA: TGTGCCAGTAGTATAGGGCAGGCCCGGGGGGACACCATATATTTT.